The subject of this entry is one TCR beta chain. The antigen is undetermined. The assay was immunoSEQ multiplex PCR, and TCRdb's table has in-frame clones only and misses some. The table lists roughly 80,000 clones, roughly 90% of them singletons, with roughly 5.1% in the top ten. The sample comes from a study of T cell responses to AZD1222 COVID-19 vaccine. Germline loops: CDR1 MNHEY, CDR2 SMNVEV (reference sequence). V gave up 6 bases and J gave up 7 bases, with 19 bases separating them. The CDR3 consists of 16 residues. Study observations and caveats: Females made up more of the donors, who were largely white British, and clonal diversity may have come out too low. It was only 6 or 7 AZD1222 recipients who were seropositive at baseline. Spike-specific TCR breadth and depth both grew after two AZD1222 doses.

The chain has TRBV27 and TRBJ1-6; tentatively, D is TRBD1 (6 bases). Sequencing used peripheral blood, obtained on day 0 of MenACWY control vaccination. This receptor was identified in an adult in good health. The CDR3: CASRTGFPDENSPLHF. CDR3 sequence (DNA): TGTGCCAGCAGAACAGGGTTCCCTGACGAGAATTCACCCCTCCACTTT.